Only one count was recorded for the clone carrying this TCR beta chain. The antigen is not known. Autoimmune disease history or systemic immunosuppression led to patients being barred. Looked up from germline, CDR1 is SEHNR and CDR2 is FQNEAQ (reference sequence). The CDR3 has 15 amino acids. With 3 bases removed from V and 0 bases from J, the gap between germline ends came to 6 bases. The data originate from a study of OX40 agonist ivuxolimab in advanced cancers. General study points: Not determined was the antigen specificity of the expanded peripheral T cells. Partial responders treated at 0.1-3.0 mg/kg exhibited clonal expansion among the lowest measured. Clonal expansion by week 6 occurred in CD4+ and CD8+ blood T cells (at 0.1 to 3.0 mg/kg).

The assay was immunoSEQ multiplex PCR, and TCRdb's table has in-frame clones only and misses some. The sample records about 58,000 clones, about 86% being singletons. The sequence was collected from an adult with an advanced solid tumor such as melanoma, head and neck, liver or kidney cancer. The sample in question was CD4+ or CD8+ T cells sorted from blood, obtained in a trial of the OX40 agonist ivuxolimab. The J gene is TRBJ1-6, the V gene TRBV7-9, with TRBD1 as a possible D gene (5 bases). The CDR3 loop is CASSLGGSYNSPLHF. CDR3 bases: TGTGCCAGCAGCTTGGGGGGCTCCTATAATTCACCCCTCCACTTT.